Detailed here is one T cell receptor (beta chain). Its antigen is still unknown. This CDR3 spans 16 amino acids. Per the germline V gene, CDR1 is SGHNT and CDR2 is YYREEE (reference sequence). V dropped 6 bases and J dropped 2 bases, with 19 bases sitting between them. Some clones are missing from TCRdb's copy, which holds only in-frame ones; the method was immunoSEQ multiplex PCR. The table includes approximately 65,000 clones, around 90% detected once. This entry comes from a study of PD-1 blockade in classical Hodgkin lymphoma. Across the study: The patients were dosed with nivolumab 3 mg/kg, infused intravenously every 2 weeks.

General study results and limits: With respect to the repertoire differences, their causes, possibly disease activity or prior therapy, remain undefined. Reports described newly diagnosed patients as having lower baseline TCR diversity than healthy donors.

Indicated time point: cycle 4 day 1 (C4D1), after 5 to 7 weeks of nivolumab. All patients experienced relapse after autologous stem cell transplantation, and brentuximab vedotin exposure was variable. This receptor was obtained from a human donor with classical Hodgkin lymphoma. The gene calls are TRBV5-4 and TRBJ2-3; a weak D match, TRBD2 (6 bases). Sequencing was performed on peripheral blood mononuclear cells (PBMCs), taken before the fourth cycle of nivolumab. The CDR3 sequence: CASNPGWGEYTDTQYF. CDR3 sequence (DNA): TGTGCCAGCAACCCAGGTTGGGGGGAGTACACAGATACGCAGTATTTT.